Each of the 21 T cell receptor beta chains below was sequenced from the same sample in a study of CXCR3-negative and CXCR3-positive naive CD8 T cells. These TCRs are of unknown antigen specificity. Whole-study findings and limits: The study found more hydrophobic TRB CDR3s in CXCR3-positive naive cells than in CXCR3-negative naive cells.

cDNA libraries for TRB were generated by 5' RACE incorporating UMI labels. TCRdb derives one entry per CDR3 protein from the 5' RACE reads, leaving out DNA. The sample includes 75,000 to 100,000 distinct CDR3 sequences. Sequencing was done on a sample of naive CXCR3+ CD8+ T cells from blood. Subset reported: CD45RO-CCR7+CD27+CD95- naive CD8+ T cells expressing CXCR3 (TNR3+). The source is a human donor in good health. Some clones in this sample may be carry-over from other donors' samples.

The V and J genes are TRBV6-6 and TRBJ2-3; TCRdb designates TRBD2, a call that cannot be tested without DNA. Germline CDR1 is MNHNY and CDR2 is SVGAGI (reference sequence). The CDR3 has 17 residues. CDR3: CASSYHRTSEGRDTQYF.

The rearrangement joins TRBV15 to TRBJ2-7. CDR3 length equals 15 residues. The germline V gene has CDR1 LNHNV and CDR2 YYDKDF (reference sequence). The CDR3 sequence is CATSRGTGQPYEQYF.

This chain uses TRBV14 with TRBJ1-6; TCRdb outputs TRBD1, but without DNA this stays unchecked. This CDR3 spans 18 amino acids. Germline CDR1 is SGHDN and CDR2 is FVKESK. CDR3 sequence reads: CASSQDRQLSSYNSPLHF.

The rearrangement joins TRBV21-1 to TRBJ2-1; there is no DNA to check the TCRdb D call of TRBD1. TRBV21-1 is deemed a pseudogene. This CDR3 comprises 16 residues. CDR3: CASSPLAGAPYNEQFF.

This chain uses TRBV7-6 with TRBJ2-1. The CDR3 contains 12 residues. Germline values: CDR1 SGHVS, CDR2 FNYEAQ. The CDR3 loop is CASSFRYNEQFF. Variable domain in full (rest from reference TRBV7-6 and TRBJ2-1): GAGVSQSPRYKVTKRGQDVALRCDPISGHVSLYWYRQALGQGPEFLTYFNYEAQQDKSGLPNDRFSAERPEGSISTLTIQRTEQRDSAMYRCASSFRYNEQFFGPGTRLTVL.

The chain is built from TRBV12-3 or TRBV12-4 and TRBJ2-2; TCRdb gives TRBD2 as the D gene, but with no DNA this cannot be confirmed. The CDR3 spans 15 residues. The CDR3 is CASSFRAGFAGELFF.

The V and J genes are TRBV29-1 and TRBJ2-1. CDR1 SQVTM and CDR2 ANQGSEA come from the germline V gene. The CDR3 spans 12 residues. The CDR3 loop reads CSDLSSYNEQFF.

The chain combines TRBV3-1 with TRBJ2-7; the D call of TRBD1 rests on TCRdb alone, since no DNA is present to check it. CDR3 length equals 14 residues. Germline-derived CDR1 and CDR2 are LGHDT and YNNKEL (reference sequence). The CDR3 sequence: CASSQSPGSYEQYF.

The rearrangement uses TRBV5-1 and TRBJ1-2. The germline gives CDR1 SGHRS, CDR2 YFSETQ. The CDR3 loop spans 14 amino acids. Here the CDR3 reads CASSYKRDYSGYTF.

The CDR3 protein is CASSPGEQPQHF. This chain connects TRBV7-9 to TRBJ1-5; the D gene TCRdb calls, TRBD1, cannot be checked with no DNA. The CDR3 consists of 12 residues. Germline values: CDR1 SEHNR, CDR2 FQNEAQ (reference sequence).

The rearrangement uses TRBV28 and TRBJ2-1; TCRdb proposes TRBD1, but this gene call is untestable without DNA. The CDR3 spans 14 residues. Germline-derived CDR1 and CDR2 are MDHEN and SYDVKM. CDR3 residues: CASSNLTPYNEQFF.

The CDR3 sequence: CASINRVLTQYF. This chain uses TRBV6-1 with TRBJ2-5; with no DNA, the TCRdb D assignment of TRBD1 cannot be verified. The CDR3 has 12 residues. From germline, CDR1 is MNHNS and CDR2 SASEGT.

The chain couples TRBV7-6 to TRBJ2-1; the D call from TCRdb, TRBD1, cannot be confirmed without DNA. The CDR3 is made up of 15 amino acids. Germline-derived CDR1 and CDR2 are SGHVS and FNYEAQ. The CDR3 region is CASSSGTANCNEQFF. The whole variable domain, remainder taken from reference TRBV7-6 and TRBJ2-1, is GAGVSQSPRYKVTKRGQDVALRCDPISGHVSLYWYRQALGQGPEFLTYFNYEAQQDKSGLPNDRFSAERPEGSISTLTIQRTEQRDSAMYRCASSSGTANCNEQFFGPGTRLTVL.

The chain couples TRBV29-1 to TRBJ1-1; lacking DNA, the TRBD1 call made by TCRdb goes unchecked. CDR1 SQVTM and CDR2 ANQGSEA come from the germline V gene. The CDR3 is 14 amino acids. The CDR3 here is CSVESLGGYTEAFF. The whole variable domain, filled in from reference TRBV29-1 and TRBJ1-1, reads SAVISQKPSRDICQRGTSLTIQCQVDSQVTMMFWYRQQPGQSLTLIATANQGSEATYESGFVIDKFPISRPNLTFSTLTVSNMSPEDSSIYLCSVESLGGYTEAFFGQGTRLTVV.

The rearrangement uses TRBV20-1 and TRBJ2-1; TCRdb names TRBD2, which stays unverified in the absence of DNA. The CDR3 runs 12 residues. Germline CDR1 reads DFQATT; CDR2 reads SNEGSKA (reference sequence). The CDR3 reads CSVGGGADEQFF.

The rearrangement uses TRBV12-3 or TRBV12-4 and TRBJ2-5; with no DNA, the TCRdb D assignment of TRBD1 cannot be verified. The CDR3 is made up of 17 amino acids. CDR3 amino acids: CASRTLMAPGAPETQYF.

The chain joins TRBV15 to TRBJ2-3. The CDR3 loop spans 13 amino acids. Germline V gene sequence: CDR1 LNHNV, CDR2 YYDKDF (reference sequence). CDR3 region: CATSRVITDTQYF. The full variable domain, its missing parts supplied by reference TRBV15 and TRBJ2-3, is DAMVIQNPRYQVTQFGKPVTLSCSQTLNHNVMYWYQQKSSQAPKLLFHYYDKDFNNEADTPDNFQSRRPNTSFCFLDIRSPGLGDTAMYLCATSRVITDTQYFGPGTRLTVL.

The chain carries TRBV29-1 and TRBJ2-7. CDR1 is SQVTM, CDR2 ANQGSEA, per germline. The CDR3 runs to 15 residues. CDR3 sequence: CSVEAASGSSYEQYF.

The rearrangement links TRBV12-3 or TRBV12-4 to TRBJ1-4. The CDR3 extends over 16 amino acids. The CDR3 reads CASSFAGVATNEKLFF.

V gene TRBV7-9 combines with J gene TRBJ2-7; TCRdb gives TRBD1 as the D gene, but with no DNA this cannot be confirmed. The CDR3 contains 16 residues. The germline V gene encodes CDR1 SEHNR and CDR2 FQNEAQ (reference sequence). The CDR3 spells CASSYPVGPLSYEQYF.

The chain carries TRBV30 and TRBJ2-1. From germline, CDR1 is GTSNPN and CDR2 SVGIG (reference sequence). CDR3 size: 13 residues. The CDR3 region is CAWITDAVDEQFF.